This section outlines one TCR beta chain sequence together with its context. With a much larger clone just one base away, this may be a read error. The TCR beta CDR3 regions underwent amplification using RNA transcripts as the source. First-round RT-PCR with HTBI primers amplified the TCR CDR3 region. TCRdb redid the calling of the multiplex PCR reads with MiXCR, one entry per CDR3 protein. The table lists about 840,000 distinct CDR3 sequences, roughly 37% of them singletons. CDR1 and CDR2 from the germline V gene are SNHLY and FYNNEI. The V end lost 3 bases, the J end lost 10 bases, and 12 bases lay between the germline ends. The CDR3 extends over 12 amino acids. The sample comes from a study of T cells in Graves' hyperthyroidism and ophthalmopathy. Stable disease denoted Graves' hyperthyroidism without ophthalmopathy progression within 18 months. Researchers barred patients who had uncontrolled infection, other autoimmune disease, pregnancy or lactation. Clinical symptoms, serum thyroxine and TRAb, thyroid ultrasound and orbital computed tomography together formed the diagnostic basis. The PBMCs had their origin in roughly 10 ml of fresh peripheral blood.

The chain is built from TRBV2 and TRBJ1-1; D is uncertain. Sequenced material: blood. This TCR was recovered from a man between 18 and 35 years old with Graves' hyperthyroidism. The CDR3 region is CASSEWTAGAFF. DNA for the CDR3: TGTGCCAGCAGTGAGTGGACCGCCGGAGCTTTCTTT.